This TCR beta chain was sequenced for a study of T-cell memory formation after mild COVID-19. About the study: The study found TCR clusters largely donor specific.

Comments on this clonotype: Its specificity is not known.

There are 13 residues in the CDR3. Looked up from germline, CDR1 is LGHNT and CDR2 is FRNRAP. V was clipped by 5 bases and J by 4 bases, with 9 bases between them. Whole-study findings and limits: Memory sampled before infection contained some responding clones, suggesting cross-reactive memory joined. There was a balanced CD4/CD8 profile in clones contracting day 15 to 85, and later expanders leaned CD4+.

cDNA libraries for TCR alpha and TCR beta, carrying sample barcodes and UMIs, came from 5'RACE with constant-segment primers. From the 5' RACE reads, TCRdb called clonotypes with MiXCR, one entry per CDR3 protein. The sample carries roughly 380,000 distinct CDR3 sequences, 25% to 30% recorded once. The sequenced sample consisted of PBMCs or a T cell subset sorted from them (not recorded which). The source of this sequence is an adult woman who had mild COVID-19 (a few samples of this study predate the infection). Cell type and time point are not known. V is TRBV12-5 and J is TRBJ2-1, with a possible D match to TRBD1 (6 bases). The CDR3 DNA reads TGTGCTAGTGGTCCGACAGGTTACAATGAGCAGTTCTTC. Its translation: CASGPTGYNEQFF.